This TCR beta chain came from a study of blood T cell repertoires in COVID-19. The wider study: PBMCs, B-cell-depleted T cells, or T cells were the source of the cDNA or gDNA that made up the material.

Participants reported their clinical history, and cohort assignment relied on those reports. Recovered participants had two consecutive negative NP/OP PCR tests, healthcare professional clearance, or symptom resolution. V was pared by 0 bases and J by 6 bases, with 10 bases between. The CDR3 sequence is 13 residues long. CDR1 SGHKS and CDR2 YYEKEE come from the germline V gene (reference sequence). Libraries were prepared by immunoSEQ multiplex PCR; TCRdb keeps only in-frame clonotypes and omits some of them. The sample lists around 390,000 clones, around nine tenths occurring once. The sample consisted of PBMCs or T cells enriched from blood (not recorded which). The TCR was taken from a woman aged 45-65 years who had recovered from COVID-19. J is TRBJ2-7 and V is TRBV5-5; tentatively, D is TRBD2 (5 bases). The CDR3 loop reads CASSLASGVEQYF. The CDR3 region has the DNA TGTGCCAGCAGCTTGGCCTCCGGGGTCGAGCAGTACTTC.